One sample yielded the 13 T cell receptor beta chains listed below, sequenced in a study of cytomegalovirus exposure and HLA in healthy donors. This table comes from immunoSEQ multiplex PCR, and its TCRdb copy is limited to in-frame clones, with some not included. This table holds 200,000 or so clones, around 84% found once. Sequencing was carried out using PBMCs. The source of these receptors is a man younger than 35 in good health and CMV-seropositive.

This chain connects TRBV7-6 to TRBJ2-3; possible D gene TRBD1, 5 bases. Germline V gene lookup returns CDR1 SGHVS and CDR2 FNYEAQ. This CDR3 contains 15 residues. V was trimmed by 7 bases and J by 1 base, leaving 15 bases between them. Here the CDR3 DNA reads TGTGCCAGCAAGGCAGGGCCGTTTGGCACAGATACGCAGTATTTT. It codes for CASKAGPFGTDTQYF. Based on the CDR3 plus reference TRBV7-6 and TRBJ2-3, the full variable domain is GAGVSQSPRYKVTKRGQDVALRCDPISGHVSLYWYRQALGQGPEFLTYFNYEAQQDKSGLPNDRFSAERPEGSISTLTIQRTEQRDSAMYRCASKAGPFGTDTQYFGPGTRLTVL.

V and J are TRBV9 and TRBJ2-3; 9 bases match TRBD1. The CDR3 totals 13 residues. The V segment lost 4 bases and the J segment 13 bases; nucleotides outside the gene matches: 10. Per germline, CDR1 SGDLS and CDR2 YYNGEE. The CDR3 region has the DNA TGTGCCAGCAGCCAAACAACAGGGGGCGCTGAGTATTTT. Translation: CASSQTTGGAEYF. The complete variable domain, with remaining parts taken from reference TRBV9 and TRBJ2-3, reads DSGVTQTPKHLITATGQRVTLRCSPRSGDLSVYWYQQSLDQGLQFLIQYYNGEERAKGNILERFSAQQFPDLHSELNLSSLELGDSALYFCASSQTTGGAEYFGPGTRLTVL.

This clone was recorded a few times. V is TRBV5-6 and J is TRBJ2-3; D is undetermined. V dropped 0 bases and J dropped 2 bases, with 4 bases sitting between them. This CDR3 contains 13 residues. The germline CDR1 and CDR2 sequences are SGHDT and YYEEEE. CDR3 sequence: CASSLDNTDTQYF. The CDR3 DNA is TGTGCCAGCAGCTTGGACAACACAGATACGCAGTATTTT.

As DNA, the CDR3 is TGTGCCAGCACCTCCGGGACTAGCGGCTATACGCAGTATTTT. It codes for CASTSGTSGYTQYF. V usage is TRBV6-5 and J usage is TRBJ2-3; 11 bases line up with TRBD2. V dropped 7 bases and J dropped 7; count of bases not matched to a gene: 7. CDR1 MNHEY and CDR2 SVGAGI come from the germline V gene. The CDR3 covers 14 residues.

V usage is TRBV27 and J usage is TRBJ2-1; D possibly corresponds to TRBD2 (5 bases). This CDR3 contains 13 residues. Germline V CDR1 and CDR2: MNHEY, SMNVEV (reference sequence). This CDR3 is CDRYASLSNEQFF. The CDR3 bases are TGTGACCGATATGCTAGCTTGAGCAATGAGCAGTTCTTC.

This clone was detected only a few times. The chain is built from TRBV7-6 and TRBJ2-1; a weak D match, TRBD1 (5 bases). V lost 5 bases to trimming and J lost 8 bases, with 19 bases between them. This CDR3 is built from 15 residues. The germline CDR1 and CDR2 sequences are SGHVS and FNYEAQ. CDR3 residues: CASSMGLQTAHEQFF. The CDR3 DNA reads as TGTGCCAGCAGCATGGGGCTACAGACAGCTCATGAGCAGTTCTTC. Full variable domain (remainder filled in from reference TRBV7-6 and TRBJ2-1): GAGVSQSPRYKVTKRGQDVALRCDPISGHVSLYWYRQALGQGPEFLTYFNYEAQQDKSGLPNDRFSAERPEGSISTLTIQRTEQRDSAMYRCASSMGLQTAHEQFFGPGTRLTVL.

The chain combines TRBV19 with TRBJ2-5; possibly TRBD2 for D (6 bases). The germline CDR1 and CDR2 sequences are LNHDA and SQIVND (reference sequence). V lost 5 bases to trimming and J lost 4 bases, with 14 bases between them. The CDR3 sequence is 14 residues long. CDR3 sequence: CASSGGEPGETQYF. The CDR3 bases are TGTGCCAGTAGTGGCGGGGAGCCGGGAGAGACCCAGTACTTC.

This clone came up once. The chain couples TRBV19 to TRBJ1-5, with D unresolved. This CDR3 spans 16 amino acids. CDR1 is LNHDA and CDR2 is SQIVND in the germline V gene (reference sequence). V gave up 6 bases and J gave up 7 bases, with 22 bases separating them. The CDR3 sequence: CASRPTIKAPGQPQHF. DNA for the CDR3: TGTGCCAGTAGACCAACGATTAAAGCCCCGGGACAGCCCCAGCATTTT.

The J gene is TRBJ2-2, the V gene TRBV15; tentative D call: TRBD1 (6 bases). Deletions cut 2 bases from V and 6 bases from J, with 10 bases between. This CDR3 comprises 14 residues. Germline V gene sequence: CDR1 LNHNV, CDR2 YYDKDF (reference sequence). This CDR3 is CATSRPTGPGELFF. The CDR3 nucleotides are TGTGCCACCAGCAGACCTACAGGGCCCGGGGAGCTGTTTTTT.

The chain combines TRBV11-2 with TRBJ2-1; perhaps TRBD1 as D (5 bases). The CDR3 is 17 residues long. Germline CDR1 reads SGHAT; CDR2 reads FQNNGV. The ends were cut back, 5 bases at V and 5 bases at J, with 22 bases in the middle. The CDR3 region has the DNA TGTGCCAGCAGCCCACGTGGGGCGACCCTCTTTCACAATGAGCAGTTCTTC. It encodes CASSPRGATLFHNEQFF.

This sequence joins TRBV5-1 and TRBJ2-1, with 10 bases identical to TRBD2. The CDR3 has 16 amino acids. V lost 0 bases, J lost 8 bases, and 8 bases stayed unmatched. Germline loops: CDR1 SGHRS, CDR2 YFSETQ. The chain's CDR3 is CASSLGDLAGVDEQFF. CDR3 DNA: TGCGCCAGCAGCTTGGGGGACCTAGCGGGAGTAGATGAGCAGTTCTTC.

In its sample, this clone was seen a few times. This chain connects TRBV2 to TRBJ2-2, with D possibly TRBD2 on 6 matching bases. CDR1 is SNHLY, CDR2 FYNNEI, per germline. The CDR3 runs 13 residues. Trimming took 8 bases from V and 2 from J, leaving 9 bases between them. The DNA of the CDR3 is TGTGCCAGCCGGGGGACCAACACCGGGGAGCTGTTTTTT. Protein product: CASRGTNTGELFF.

The chain couples TRBV30 to TRBJ2-6, with D tentatively TRBD1 (6 bases). Germline CDR1 GTSNPN, CDR2 SVGIG (reference sequence). This CDR3 spans 15 amino acids. Trimming shortened V by 1 base and J by 1 base, and 8 bases separated the two germline ends. The CDR3 region has the DNA TGTGCCTGGAGTGGGGGGACATCTGGGGCCAACGTCCTGACTTTC. Encoded protein: CAWSGGTSGANVLTF.